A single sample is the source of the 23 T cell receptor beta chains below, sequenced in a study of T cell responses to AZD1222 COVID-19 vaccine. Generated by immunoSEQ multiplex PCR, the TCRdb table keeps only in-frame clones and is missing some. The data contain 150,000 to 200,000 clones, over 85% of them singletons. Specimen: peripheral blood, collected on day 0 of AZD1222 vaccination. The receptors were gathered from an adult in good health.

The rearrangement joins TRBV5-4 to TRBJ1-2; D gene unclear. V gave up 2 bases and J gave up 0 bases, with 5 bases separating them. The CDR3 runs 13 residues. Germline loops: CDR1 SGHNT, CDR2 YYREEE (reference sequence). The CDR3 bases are TGTGCCAGCAGCTTTGGCTCTAACTATGGCTACACCTTC. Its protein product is CASSFGSNYGYTF. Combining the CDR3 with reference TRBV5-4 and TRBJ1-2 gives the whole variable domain ETGVTQSPTHLIKTRGQQVTLRCSSQSGHNTVSWYQQALGQGPQFIFQYYREEENGRGNFPPRFSGLQFPNYSSELNVNALELDDSALYLCASSFGSNYGYTFGSGTRLTVV.

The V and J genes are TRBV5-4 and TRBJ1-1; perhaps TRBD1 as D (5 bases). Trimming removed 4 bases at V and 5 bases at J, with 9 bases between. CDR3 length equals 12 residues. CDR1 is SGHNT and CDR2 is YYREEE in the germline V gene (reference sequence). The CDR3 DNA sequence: TGTGCCAGCAGCGGGCAGGGTACTGAAGCTTTCTTT. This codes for CASSGQGTEAFF.

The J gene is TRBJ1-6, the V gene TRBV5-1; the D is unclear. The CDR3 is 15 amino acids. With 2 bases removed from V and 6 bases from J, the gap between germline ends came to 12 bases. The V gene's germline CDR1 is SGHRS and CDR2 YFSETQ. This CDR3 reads CASSFGDGANSPLHF. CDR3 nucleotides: TGCGCCAGCAGCTTCGGGGATGGAGCTAATTCACCCCTCCACTTT.

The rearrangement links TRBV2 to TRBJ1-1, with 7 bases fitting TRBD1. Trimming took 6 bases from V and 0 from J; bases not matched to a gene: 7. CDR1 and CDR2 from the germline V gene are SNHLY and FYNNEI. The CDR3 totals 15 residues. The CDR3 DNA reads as TGTGCCAGCAGACGGGACAGCCGCATGAACACTGAAGCTTTCTTT. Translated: CASRRDSRMNTEAFF. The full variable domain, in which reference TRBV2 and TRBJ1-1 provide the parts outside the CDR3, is EPEVTQTPSHQVTQMGQEVILRCVPISNHLYFYWYRQILGQKVEFLVSFYNNEISEKSEIFDDQFSVERPDGSNFTLKIRSTKLEDSAMYFCASRRDSRMNTEAFFGQGTRLTVV.

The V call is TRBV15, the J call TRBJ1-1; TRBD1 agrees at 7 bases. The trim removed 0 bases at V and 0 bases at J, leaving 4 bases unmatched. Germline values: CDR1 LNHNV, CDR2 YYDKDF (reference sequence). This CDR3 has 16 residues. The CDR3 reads CATSRERDSLNTEAFF. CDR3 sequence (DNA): TGTGCCACCAGCAGAGAGAGGGACAGTTTGAACACTGAAGCTTTCTTT.

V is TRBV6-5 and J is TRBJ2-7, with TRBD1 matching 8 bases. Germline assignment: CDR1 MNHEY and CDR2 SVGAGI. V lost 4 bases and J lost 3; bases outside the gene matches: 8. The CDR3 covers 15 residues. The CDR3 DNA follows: TGTGCCAGCAGTTCACTCTCAGGGGGCGGCTACGAGCAGTACTTC. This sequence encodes CASSSLSGGGYEQYF.

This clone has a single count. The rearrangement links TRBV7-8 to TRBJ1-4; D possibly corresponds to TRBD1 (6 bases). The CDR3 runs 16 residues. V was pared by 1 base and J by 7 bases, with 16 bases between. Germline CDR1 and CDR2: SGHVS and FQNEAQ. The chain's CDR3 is CASSLGGGGASEKLFF. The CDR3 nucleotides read TGTGCCAGCAGCTTAGGAGGTGGGGGGGCGAGTGAAAAACTGTTTTTT.

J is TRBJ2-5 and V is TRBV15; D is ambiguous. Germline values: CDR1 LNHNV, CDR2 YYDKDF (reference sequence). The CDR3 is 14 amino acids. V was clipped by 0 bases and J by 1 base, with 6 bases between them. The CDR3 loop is CATSRDVIQETQYF. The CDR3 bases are TGTGCCACCAGCAGAGACGTCATCCAAGAGACCCAGTACTTC.

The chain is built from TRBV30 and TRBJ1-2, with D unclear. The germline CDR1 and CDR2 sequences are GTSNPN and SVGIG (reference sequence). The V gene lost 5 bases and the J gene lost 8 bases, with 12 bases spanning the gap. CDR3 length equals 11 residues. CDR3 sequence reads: CAWVGGLGYTF. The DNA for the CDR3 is TGTGCCTGGGTTGGCGGCTTAGGCTACACCTTC.

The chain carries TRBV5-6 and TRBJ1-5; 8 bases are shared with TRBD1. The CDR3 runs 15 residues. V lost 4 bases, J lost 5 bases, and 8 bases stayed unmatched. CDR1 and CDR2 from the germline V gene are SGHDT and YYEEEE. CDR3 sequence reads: CASSPRTGIDQPQHF. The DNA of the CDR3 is TGTGCCAGCAGCCCCCGGACAGGGATTGATCAGCCCCAGCATTTT.

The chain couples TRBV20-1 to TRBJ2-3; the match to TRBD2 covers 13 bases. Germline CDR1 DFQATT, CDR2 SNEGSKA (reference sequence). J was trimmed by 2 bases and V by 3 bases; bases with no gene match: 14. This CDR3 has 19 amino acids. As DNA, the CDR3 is TGCAGTGCTAGTCGACTAGCGGGAGGTGGCATTTCCTACACAGATACGCAGTATTTT. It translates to CSASRLAGGGISYTDTQYF.

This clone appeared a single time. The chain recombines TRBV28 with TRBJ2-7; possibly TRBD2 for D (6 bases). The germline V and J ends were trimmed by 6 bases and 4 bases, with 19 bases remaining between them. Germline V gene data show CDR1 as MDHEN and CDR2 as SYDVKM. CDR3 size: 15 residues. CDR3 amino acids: CASRLPYGRGYEQYF. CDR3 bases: TGTGCCAGCAGACTCCCATACGGGAGAGGTTACGAGCAGTACTTC.

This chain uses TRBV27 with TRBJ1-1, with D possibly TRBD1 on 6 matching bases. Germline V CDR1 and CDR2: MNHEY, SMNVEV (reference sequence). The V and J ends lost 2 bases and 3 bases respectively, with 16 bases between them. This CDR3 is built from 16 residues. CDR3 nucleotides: TGTGCCAGCAGTTTAGGTGGGGGCAGGCGACACACTGAAGCTTTCTTT. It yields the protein CASSLGGGRRHTEAFF.

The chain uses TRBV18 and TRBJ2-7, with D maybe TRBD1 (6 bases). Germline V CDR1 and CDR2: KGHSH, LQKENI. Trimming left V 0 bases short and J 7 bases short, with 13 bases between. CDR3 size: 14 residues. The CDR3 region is CASSPPLRQEEQYF. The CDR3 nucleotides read TGTGCCAGCTCACCACCACTACGACAGGAGGAGCAGTACTTC.

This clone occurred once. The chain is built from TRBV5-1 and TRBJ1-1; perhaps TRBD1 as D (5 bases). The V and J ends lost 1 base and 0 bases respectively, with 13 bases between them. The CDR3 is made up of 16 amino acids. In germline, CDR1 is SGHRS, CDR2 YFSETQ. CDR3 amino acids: CASSLSGAHMNTEAFF. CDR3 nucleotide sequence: TGCGCCAGCAGCTTGAGCGGGGCTCACATGAACACTGAAGCTTTCTTT.

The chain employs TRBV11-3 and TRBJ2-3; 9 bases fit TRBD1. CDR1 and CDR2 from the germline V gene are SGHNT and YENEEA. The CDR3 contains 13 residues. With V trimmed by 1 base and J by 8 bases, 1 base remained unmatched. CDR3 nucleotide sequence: TGTGCCAGCAGCTTAGGGACAGGGGCTACGCAGTATTTT. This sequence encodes CASSLGTGATQYF.

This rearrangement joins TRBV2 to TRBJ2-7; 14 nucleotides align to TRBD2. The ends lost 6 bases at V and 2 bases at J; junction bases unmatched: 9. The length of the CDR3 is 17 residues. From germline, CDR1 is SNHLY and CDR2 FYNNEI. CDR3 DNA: TGTGCCAGCAGCTGGACTAGCGGGAGGCGTGTGGCCTACGAGCAGTACTTC. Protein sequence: CASSWTSGRRVAYEQYF.

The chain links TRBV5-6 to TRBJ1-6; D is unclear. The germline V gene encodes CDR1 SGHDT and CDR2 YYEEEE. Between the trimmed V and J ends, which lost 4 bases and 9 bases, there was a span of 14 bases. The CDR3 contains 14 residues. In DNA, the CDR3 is TGTGCCAGCAGCGCGCGGACCCTAAGTTCACCCCTCCACTTT. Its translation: CASSARTLSSPLHF.

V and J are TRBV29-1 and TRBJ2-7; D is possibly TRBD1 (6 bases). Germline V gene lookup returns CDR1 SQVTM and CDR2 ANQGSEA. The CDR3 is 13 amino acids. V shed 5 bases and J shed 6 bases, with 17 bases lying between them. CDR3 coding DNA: TGCAGCGTTTCCTTAGGGGGTCCTACCGAGCAGTACTTC. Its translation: CSVSLGGPTEQYF.

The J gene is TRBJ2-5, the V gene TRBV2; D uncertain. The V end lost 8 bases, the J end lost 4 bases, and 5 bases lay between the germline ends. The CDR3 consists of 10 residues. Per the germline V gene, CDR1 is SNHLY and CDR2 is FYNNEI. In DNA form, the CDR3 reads TGTGCCAGCCTCTTAGAGACCCAGTACTTC. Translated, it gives CASLLETQYF.

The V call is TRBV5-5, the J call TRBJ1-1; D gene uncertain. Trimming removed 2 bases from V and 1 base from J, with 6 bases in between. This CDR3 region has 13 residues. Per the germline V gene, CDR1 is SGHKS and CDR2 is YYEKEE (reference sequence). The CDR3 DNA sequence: TGTGCCAGCAGCTTCCCAGCGAACACTGAAGCTTTCTTT. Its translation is CASSFPANTEAFF.

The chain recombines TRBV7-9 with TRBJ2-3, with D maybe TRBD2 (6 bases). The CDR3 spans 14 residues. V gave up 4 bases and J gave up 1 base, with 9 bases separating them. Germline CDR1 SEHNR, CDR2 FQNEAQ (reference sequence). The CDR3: CASSSWGGTDTQYF. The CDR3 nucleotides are TGTGCCAGCAGCTCATGGGGGGGCACAGATACGCAGTATTTT.

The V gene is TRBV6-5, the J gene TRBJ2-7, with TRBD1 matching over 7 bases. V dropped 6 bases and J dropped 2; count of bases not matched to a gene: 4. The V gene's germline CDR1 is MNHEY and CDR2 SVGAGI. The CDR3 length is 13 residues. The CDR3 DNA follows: TGTGCCAGCAGCCTGGACAGGACCTACGAGCAGTACTTC. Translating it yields CASSLDRTYEQYF.